The clone carrying this TCR beta chain occurred once. What it recognizes is unknown. J lost 7 bases, V lost 0 bases, and 8 bases had no gene match. The CDR3 runs to 15 residues. Germline V gives CDR1 GTSNPN, CDR2 SVGIG (reference sequence). This sample is part of a study of shared clonotypes between healthy human individuals. Study-wide results and limits: Roughly 5% of naive CD4 clonotypes were common to a handful of donors.

TCRdb's table, derived via immunoSEQ multiplex PCR, lists solely in-frame clones and lacks some. Here the sample spans hundreds of thousands of clones, 73% being singletons. This clonotype originated in a man aged 25-45 years in good health. This chain joins TRBV30 and TRBJ2-1, with 8 bases lining up with TRBD2. What was sequenced was memory CD4+ T cells sorted from blood. Subset indicated: CD45RA-negative fraction. As DNA, the CDR3 is TGTGCCTGGAGTGTTGCCGGGAGGGTCCGGAATGAGCAGTTCTTC. Protein: CAWSVAGRVRNEQFF.